The clone carrying this T cell receptor (beta chain) has a handful of counts. Its matching antigen is unknown. The source of the sample is a study of T cells after yellow fever vaccination. Study-wide results and limits: It was a small share of clonotypes that appeared in both CD4 and CD8 compartments. After the booster, around 95% of CD4 and 88% of CD8 primary-response clones were re-detected.

The CDR3 is made up of 12 amino acids. Germline CDR1 and CDR2: ENHRY and SYGVKD. The V gene lost 7 bases and the J gene lost 5 bases, with 9 bases spanning the gap. TCRdb re-called the 5' RACE reads through MiXCR, storing one row per CDR3 protein. The table shows hundreds of thousands of distinct CDR3 sequences, with 12% occurring only once. This receptor was obtained from a man aged 25-45 years who received the YFV17D yellow fever vaccine. The rearrangement joins TRBV10-3 to TRBJ2-1; D not certain. The material sequenced was PBMCs, taken on the day of the yellow fever booster vaccination. CDR3 sequence (DNA): TGTGCCATCATCGGCCCGAACAATGAGCAGTTCTTC. It translates to CAIIGPNNEQFF.